This T cell receptor beta chain was obtained from a study of beta chain features in type 1 diabetes listed by TCRdb under 2018. Turning to the overall study: No differences in mean age, gender distribution, total cell number or subset yield were found between patients and healthy donors. A total of about 100 million sorted cells were examined across all samples, and RNA yield correlated strongly with the number of cells per subset. In the study, recently diagnosed type 1 diabetes patients and matched healthy donors were compared on the TCRB repertoires of their sorted circulating CD4+ T cell subsets. Regulatory and stem cell-like memory subsets were isolated from only 8 patients and roughly eight healthy donors, whereas naive and central memory subsets came from all 30 or so donors.

The entire isolated RNA was reverse transcribed using the High Capacity cDNA Reverse Transcription Kit, and thus expressed TCRB transcripts were sequenced. Naive, central memory and regulatory T cell samples underwent deep immunoSEQ sequencing, averaging about 3.57 million total reads per sample. Sorted cells were lysed in RLT buffer, and RNA was extracted using DNase-treated RNeasy Micro or Mini kits according to cell number. Each cell subset was processed separately to prevent cross-contamination, with patient and healthy donor samples processed together. Using the immunoSEQ multiplex PCR, TCRB sequences were amplified from cDNA into 87-bp fragments spanning the CDR3 region. Amplicons were sequenced on the Illumina HiSeq platform. As for how the authors treated the data: PCR bias was corrected computationally using synthetic template baselines, and reads within Hamming distance 2 were collapsed, with unmergeable singletons discarded. Reads were aligned to IMGT to assign V, D and J genes, CDR3 length, and insertions or deletions at six rearrangement sites. Within each subset, clonotype counts were normalized to sorted cell number, after which true diversity and Gini coefficients were computed with the tcR R package. The overlap coefficient, calculated on TCRB nucleotide sequences, was used to measure repertoire sharing. Out-of-frame TCRB sequences from naive cells were analyzed as a proxy for the pre-selection repertoire. TCRdb took over this immuneACCESS table, retaining in-frame rearrangements with V and J assigned. Such tables are incomplete; in checked studies, under half of the missing clones stem from an unresolved V gene, and the remainder is unexplained. The DNA was the basis for D and trimming; V, J and clone size are from that table. For this sample there are a few hundred thousand clones; 10% to 15% appear just once. The ten largest make up around 0.0099% of the sample.

Spanning cysteine to phenylalanine, the CDR3 consists of 12 amino acids. Only CDR3 DNA is held: 36 bases, read in frame from base 1. The germline V gene provides CDR1 MDHEN and CDR2 SYDVKM. The germline V end is reduced by 5 bases and the J end by 7 bases; junction bases left unmatched: 4. Each donor gave one peripheral blood draw, averaging roughly 120 mL, which was collected into heparinised tubes. Naive, central memory, regulatory and stem cell-like memory CD4+ T cells were sorted on a BD FACSAria II using a panel including CD45RO, CCR7, CD25, CD127, CD95 and CD27. Purity was above 98% for every sorted population. PBMCs were isolated right away by Lymphoprep density gradient centrifugation and were stained directly, without culture. Samples were stained and sorted in pairs, with one healthy donor and one patient per experiment, so that batch effects were minimized. Overall study outcomes, separate from this receptor: Because cDNA was sequenced instead of genomic DNA, activated cells with high expression could be over-represented, although the groups did not differ in activation or CD3 levels. Patients with type 1 diabetes made fewer insertions and deleted more nucleotides at VDJ recombination sites, implying thymic rearrangement abnormalities. Type 1 diabetes patients showed a moderate but significant shortening of TCRB CDR3 length in all four CD4+ subsets. PCR might favor shorter templates, but patient and control samples were amplified and corrected together, so any skew would affect both groups equally. The naive, central memory and regulatory TCRB repertoires appeared to resemble one another more closely among patients than among healthy donors. Because small numbers of individuals were included in the HLA sub-analyses, any influence of HLA type on TCRB rearrangement was left unresolved.

A word on this clone: Its cognate antigen has yet to be identified. No much larger clone exists at a distance of one base, and base qualities are not known.

The receptor comes from a woman in her late teens or twenties with type 1 diabetes. Sequencing input: naive CD4+ T cells from blood. In light of the paper, this sample's cell subset or site label describes: true naive CD4+ T cells. The V gene is TRBV28 and the J gene is TRBJ1-1, with 7 bases matching TRBD1. The DNA sequence is as follows: TGTGCCAGCAGTGAATACAGGGGTGAAGCTTTCTTT. Its protein reads: CASSEYRGEAFF.